The 20 T cell receptor beta chains in this list originate from one sample, sequenced in a study of blood T cell repertoires in COVID-19. Assay: immunoSEQ multiplex PCR; the TCRdb copy retains only in-frame clones and omits some. The sample contains some 120,000 clones, less than 90% of which appear only once. The sample taken for sequencing was peripheral blood. These TCRs come from a man between 25 and 39 years old with acute or convalescent COVID-19.

This clone has only one observation. The chain employs TRBV6-6 and TRBJ1-1; D not resolved. Germline V lookup: CDR1 MNHNY, CDR2 SVGAGI (reference sequence). The CDR3 length is 14 residues. V was clipped by 2 bases and J by 6 bases, with 13 bases between them. The CDR3 reads CASSYRRANAEAFF. CDR3 DNA: TGTGCCAGCAGTTACCGGCGGGCCAACGCTGAAGCTTTCTTT.

V is TRBV20-1 and J is TRBJ1-2; D is uncertain. Germline V gene sequence: CDR1 DFQATT, CDR2 SNEGSKA (reference sequence). The ends were cut back, 2 bases at V and 7 bases at J, with 8 bases in the middle. This CDR3 spans 11 amino acids. CDR3 nucleotides: TGCAGTGCTAGACCCGGGAGTGGCTACACCTTC. Protein product: CSARPGSGYTF.

The chain is built from TRBV19 and TRBJ1-2; TRBD1 might be the D (6 bases). From germline, CDR1 is LNHDA and CDR2 SQIVND (reference sequence). This CDR3 region has 15 residues. V lost 3 bases and J lost 4, with 15 bases in between. CDR3 coding DNA: TGTGCCAGTAGTATGACCAGGGGCGCCGGCTATGGCTACACCTTC. It is translated as CASSMTRGAGYGYTF.

The chain recombines TRBV28 with TRBJ1-2; no firm D call. CDR1 and CDR2 from the germline V gene are MDHEN and SYDVKM. V was shortened by 5 bases and J by 8 bases, with 18 bases between the two germline ends. The CDR3 is 14 residues long. CDR3 loop: CASSEAVTPWGYTF. CDR3 nucleotide sequence: TGTGCCAGCAGTGAGGCTGTCACCCCGTGGGGCTACACCTTC.

The chain uses TRBV24-1 and TRBJ2-3; D is undetermined. The CDR3 sequence is 13 residues long. Looked up from germline, CDR1 is KGHDR and CDR2 is SFDVKD. V shed 3 bases and J shed 6 bases, with 9 bases lying between them. DNA for the CDR3: TGTGCCACCAGTGATCCCTTGAGTGATACGCAGTATTTT. It codes for CATSDPLSDTQYF.

This chain uses TRBV4-1 with TRBJ2-2; D unclear. Germline V gene lookup returns CDR1 MGHRA and CDR2 YSYEKL. The CDR3 loop spans 15 amino acids. Trimming removed 0 bases from V and 7 bases from J, with 12 bases in between. The CDR3, as DNA: TGCGCCAGCAGCCAAGACTCATCCCAGAACGGGGAGCTGTTTTTT. This codes for CASSQDSSQNGELFF.

This chain joins TRBV15 and TRBJ2-5, with 10 bases identical to TRBD2. CDR3 length: 16 amino acids. Germline V CDR1 and CDR2: LNHNV, YYDKDF (reference sequence). J gave up 4 bases and V 1 base, and 6 bases lay outside the gene matches. Here the CDR3 reads CATSRGPAGGPETQYF. DNA of the CDR3: TGTGCCACCAGCAGAGGTCCAGCGGGGGGGCCAGAGACCCAGTACTTC.

The chain joins TRBV5-1 to TRBJ2-5; 9 bases map to TRBD2. This CDR3 comprises 18 residues. In germline, CDR1 is SGHRS, CDR2 YFSETQ. V shed 0 bases, J shed 2 bases, and the junction held 11 bases outside the gene matches. CDR3 bases: TGCGCCAGCAGCTTGGCTCTCGGGTCTAGCGGGGAACAAGAGACCCAGTACTTC. The encoded protein is CASSLALGSSGEQETQYF.

The chain carries TRBV4-2 and TRBJ1-2; 8 nucleotides agree with TRBD1. This CDR3 has 16 residues. Losses at the gene ends were 5 bases for V and 8 bases for J; bases not matched to a gene: 16. Germline V gives CDR1 LGHNA, CDR2 YNFKEQ. CDR3 loop: CASSGGSGQAFGGYTF. CDR3 DNA sequence: TGTGCCAGCAGCGGGGGATCGGGACAGGCTTTCGGAGGCTACACCTTC.

The gene calls are TRBV4-3 and TRBJ2-3; no clear D. Trimming removed 1 base from V and 0 bases from J, with 14 bases in between. CDR3 length equals 17 residues. Looked up from germline, CDR1 is LGHNA and CDR2 is YSLEER. The CDR3 loop is CASSQGGGGASTDTQYF. In DNA, the CDR3 is TGCGCCAGCAGCCAAGGAGGTGGTGGAGCTAGCACAGATACGCAGTATTTT.

Here the CDR3 DNA reads TGTGCCAGCACCCCAAAAGGGGATCAGCCCCAGCATTTT. Encoded protein: CASTPKGDQPQHF. The chain recombines TRBV2 with TRBJ1-5; TRBD1 is a possible D gene (5 bases). Germline lookup yields CDR1 SNHLY and CDR2 FYNNEI. CDR3 length equals 13 residues. Deletions cut 7 bases from V and 5 bases from J, with 12 bases between.

The CDR3 is CASSYSSGGSRGAQYF. The CDR3 DNA follows: TGTGCCAGCAGTTACTCTAGCGGGGGGTCGCGTGGGGCCCAGTACTTC. The chain carries TRBV6-5 and TRBJ2-5; 10 bases fit TRBD2. Looked up from germline, CDR1 is MNHEY and CDR2 is SVGAGI. V dropped 0 bases and J dropped 9; count of bases not matched to a gene: 10. The CDR3 length is 16 residues.

CDR3 bases: TGTGCCAGCAGCTTTGATCCGGGACTAGCGGGAGTTTTGGGAGAGACCCAGTACTTC. As protein: CASSFDPGLAGVLGETQYF. The chain has TRBV7-8 and TRBJ2-5; TRBD2 matches at 14 bases. Germline CDR1 and CDR2: SGHVS and FQNEAQ. The CDR3 has 19 residues. V lost 3 bases, J lost 4 bases, and 13 bases stayed unmatched.

This clone was detected only once. J is TRBJ1-2 and V is TRBV19; D is unclear. The CDR3 has 12 residues. Germline V gene data show CDR1 as LNHDA and CDR2 as SQIVND (reference sequence). The ends were cut back, 6 bases at V and 6 bases at J, with 11 bases in the middle. CDR3 protein: CASRFGINGYTF. The CDR3 DNA is TGTGCCAGTAGGTTCGGGATTAATGGCTACACCTTC.

The gene calls are TRBV10-3 and TRBJ1-1; 8 bases are shared with TRBD1. From germline, CDR1 is ENHRY and CDR2 SYGVKD. V was clipped by 5 bases and J by 4 bases; unmatched bases: 6. The CDR3 consists of 14 residues. The CDR3 DNA sequence: TGTGCCATCAGTTCGGACAGGGCGAGCACTGAAGCTTTCTTT. Its translation is CAISSDRASTEAFF.

The chain is built from TRBV5-4 and TRBJ1-2; no clear D gene. CDR3 size: 15 residues. V was pared by 2 bases and J by 4 bases, with 15 bases between. Germline V gives CDR1 SGHNT, CDR2 YYREEE (reference sequence). The CDR3 DNA reads TGTGCCAGCAGCTTAGGCTCTTCGGAGGCCTATGGCTACACCTTC. Amino acid sequence: CASSLGSSEAYGYTF. Based on the CDR3 plus reference TRBV5-4 and TRBJ1-2, the full variable domain is ETGVTQSPTHLIKTRGQQVTLRCSSQSGHNTVSWYQQALGQGPQFIFQYYREEENGRGNFPPRFSGLQFPNYSSELNVNALELDDSALYLCASSLGSSEAYGYTFGSGTRLTVV.

The chain links TRBV7-2 to TRBJ1-2; 9 positions agree with TRBD1. With V trimmed by 5 bases and J by 6 bases, 10 bases remained unmatched. Germline-derived CDR1 and CDR2 are SGHTA and FQGNSA. The length of the CDR3 is 15 residues. CDR3 amino acids: CASSPWGQGRDGYTF. Here the CDR3 DNA reads TGTGCCAGCAGCCCTTGGGGACAGGGCCGGGATGGCTACACCTTC.

The chain carries TRBV6-4 and TRBJ1-2, with D possibly TRBD1 on 6 matching bases. The CDR3 covers 12 residues. Looked up from germline, CDR1 is MRHNA and CDR2 is SNTAGT. The V end lost 4 bases, the J end lost 8 bases, and 11 bases lay between the germline ends. CDR3 nucleotides: TGTGCCAGCAGTGGCGGGGGGCTCGGCTACACCTTC. It yields the protein CASSGGGLGYTF.

The sample holds one count of this clone. The V gene is TRBV3-1 (or the pseudogene TRBV3-2), the J gene TRBJ1-4; unclear D gene. The CDR3 sequence is 16 residues long. Germline V gene data show CDR1 as LGHDT and CDR2 as YNNKEL (reference sequence). Trimming left V 1 base short and J 0 bases short, with 9 bases between. The CDR3 region is CASSQALVATNEKLFF. In DNA, the CDR3 is TGTGCCAGCAGCCAAGCACTAGTGGCAACTAATGAAAAACTGTTTTTT.

The chain couples TRBV4-2 to TRBJ2-7, with D tentatively TRBD2 (7 bases). Deletions cut 4 bases from V and 1 base from J, with 14 bases between. Germline-derived CDR1 and CDR2 are LGHNA and YNFKEQ. The CDR3 is 15 amino acids. The CDR3 loop is CASSPGAGESYEQYV. The CDR3 DNA reads TGTGCCAGCAGCCCAGGGGCGGGAGAGTCCTACGAGCAGTACGTC.